The next 8 T cell receptor beta chains were all read from a single sample in a study of PD-1 blockade in classical Hodgkin lymphoma. The time point: newly diagnosed, previously untreated cHL patient sample. Thawed PBMCs yielded CD4+ T cells through magnetic negative selection. Only in-frame clones appear in the TCRdb table, and some are missing; sequencing was by immunoSEQ multiplex PCR. The top ten clones hold 1.2% of a sample with fewer than 35,000 clones, about 87% of them seen once. The material sequenced was CD4+ T cells from blood. The origin of the receptors is a human donor with classical Hodgkin lymphoma.

J is TRBJ1-5 and V is TRBV6-1, with TRBD1 as a possible D gene (6 bases). The CDR3 has 14 amino acids. From germline, CDR1 is MNHNS and CDR2 SASEGT. The germline V and J ends were trimmed by 4 bases and 6 bases, with 13 bases remaining between them. CDR3 nucleotide sequence: TGTGCCAGCAGTGGGTGGGGGGGCGGTCAGCCCCAGCATTTT. This gives the protein CASSGWGGGQPQHF.

V usage is TRBV29-1 and J usage is TRBJ2-2, with D tentatively TRBD1 or TRBD2 (5 bases each). The CDR3 sequence is 13 residues long. Germline CDR1 reads SQVTM; CDR2 reads ANQGSEA. Trimming left V 4 bases short and J 7 bases short, with 13 bases between. The CDR3 loop is CSVGLTGGGELFF. The CDR3 region has the DNA TGCAGCGTTGGTCTCACAGGAGGCGGGGAGCTGTTTTTT.

CDR3 sequence reads: CASSVGGGYSYNEQFF. Written as DNA, the CDR3 is TGTGCCAGCAGCGTAGGGGGCGGCTACTCCTACAATGAGCAGTTCTTC. This chain joins TRBV9 and TRBJ2-1, with a tentative D call TRBD1 (5 bases). The CDR3 loop spans 16 amino acids. V lost 0 bases and J lost 0, with 10 bases in between. Per the germline V gene, CDR1 is SGDLS and CDR2 is YYNGEE.

The chain joins TRBV28 to TRBJ1-4, with D unclear. The CDR3 contains 13 residues. Germline CDR1 and CDR2: MDHEN and SYDVKM. V lost 6 bases and J 6 bases, leaving 11 bases between the germline ends. CDR3 DNA: TGTGCCAGCAGCCTAGAGGGATATGAAAAACTGTTTTTT. Translating gives CASSLEGYEKLFF.

The genes are TRBV19 and TRBJ2-5; 8 bases map to TRBD1. The junction had 5 bases not matched to a gene; V was cut back by 6 bases and J by 5 bases. The CDR3 sequence is 13 residues long. Germline CDR1 reads LNHDA; CDR2 reads SQIVND (reference sequence). In DNA form, the CDR3 reads TGTGCCAGTAGGTTGACAGGGGATGAGACCCAGTACTTC. It encodes CASRLTGDETQYF.

The chain employs TRBV2 and TRBJ2-1; D perhaps matches TRBD2 (6 bases). This CDR3 region has 15 residues. Trimming took off 3 bases at V and 0 bases at J, with 9 bases between the two ends. The germline gives CDR1 SNHLY, CDR2 FYNNEI. The CDR3 DNA is TGTGCCAGCAGTGAGACCGGGAGCTCCTACAATGAGCAGTTCTTC. Translation gives CASSETGSSYNEQFF.

J is TRBJ1-1 and V is TRBV27; no reliable D call. V was cut by 2 bases and J by 7 bases, with 11 bases left in between. The CDR3 spans 13 residues. Germline CDR1 is MNHEY and CDR2 is SMNVEV (reference sequence). The CDR3 DNA reads as TGTGCCAGCAGTTTAAACGTAGGCTATGAAGCTTTCTTT. As protein: CASSLNVGYEAFF.

This clone was recorded a few times. The chain links TRBV5-1 to TRBJ1-1; D is possibly TRBD1 (5 bases). Germline CDR1 reads SGHRS; CDR2 reads YFSETQ. V was shortened by 1 base and J by 2 bases, with 9 bases between the two germline ends. The CDR3 is 14 amino acids. The CDR3: CASSLQGPNTEAFF. CDR3 nucleotide sequence: TGCGCCAGCAGCTTGCAGGGCCCTAACACTGAAGCTTTCTTT.